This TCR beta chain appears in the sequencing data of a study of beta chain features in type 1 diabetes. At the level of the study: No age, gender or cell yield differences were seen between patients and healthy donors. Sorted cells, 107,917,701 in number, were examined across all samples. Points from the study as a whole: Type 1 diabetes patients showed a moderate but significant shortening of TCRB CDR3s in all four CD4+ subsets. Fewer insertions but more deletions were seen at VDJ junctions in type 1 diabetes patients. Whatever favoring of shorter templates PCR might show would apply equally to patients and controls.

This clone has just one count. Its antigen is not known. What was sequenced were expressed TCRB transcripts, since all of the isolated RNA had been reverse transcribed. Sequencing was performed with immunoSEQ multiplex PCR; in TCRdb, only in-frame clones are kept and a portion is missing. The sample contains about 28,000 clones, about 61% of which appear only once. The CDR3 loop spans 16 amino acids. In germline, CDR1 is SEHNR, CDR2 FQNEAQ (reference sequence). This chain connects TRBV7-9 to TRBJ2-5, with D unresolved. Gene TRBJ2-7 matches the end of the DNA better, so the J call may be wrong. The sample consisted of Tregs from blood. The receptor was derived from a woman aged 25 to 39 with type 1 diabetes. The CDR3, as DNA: TGTGCCAGCAGCTTAGAAGGCACCCCCAGAGACTACGAGCAGTACTTC. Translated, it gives CASSLEGTPRDYEQYF.